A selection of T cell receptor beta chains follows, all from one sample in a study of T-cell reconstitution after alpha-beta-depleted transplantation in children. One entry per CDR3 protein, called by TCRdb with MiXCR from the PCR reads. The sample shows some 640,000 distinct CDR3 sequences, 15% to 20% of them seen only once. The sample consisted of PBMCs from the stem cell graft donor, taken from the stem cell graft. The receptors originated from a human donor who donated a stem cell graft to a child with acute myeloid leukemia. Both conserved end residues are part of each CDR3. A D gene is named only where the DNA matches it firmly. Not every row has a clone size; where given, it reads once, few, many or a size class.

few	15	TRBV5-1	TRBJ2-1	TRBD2	TGCGCCAGCGGGTCTACTAGCGGGGGCTCGAATGAGCAGTTCTTC	CASGSTSGGSNEQFF
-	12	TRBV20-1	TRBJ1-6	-	TGCAGTGCTAGAGAGGGGGGTTCACCCCTCCACTTT	CSAREGGSPLHF
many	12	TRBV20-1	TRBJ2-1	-	TGCAGTGCAGTCGGAGGAGGGGAAGAGCAGTTCTTC	CSAVGGGEEQFF
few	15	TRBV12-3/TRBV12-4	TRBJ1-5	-	TGTGCCAGCAGCGCTGGACACCTTAGCAATCAGCCCCAGCATTTT	CASSAGHLSNQPQHF
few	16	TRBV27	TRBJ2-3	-	TGTGCCAGCAGTTTAAGGTGGCTAGGAGGCACAGATACGCAGTATTTT	CASSLRWLGGTDTQYF
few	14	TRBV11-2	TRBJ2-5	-	TGTGCCAGCAGCTTTCAGGGTTGGCAAGAGACCCAGTACTTC	CASSFQGWQETQYF
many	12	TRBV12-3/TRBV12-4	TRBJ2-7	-	TGTGCCAGCAGTTTCGGGGCCTACGAGCAGTACTTC	CASSFGAYEQYF
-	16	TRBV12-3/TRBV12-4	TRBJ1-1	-	TGTGCCAGCAGTCGAGCCGGGGGGAGGTTGAACACTGAAGCTTTCTTT	CASSRAGGRLNTEAFF
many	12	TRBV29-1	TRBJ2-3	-	TGCAGCGTCGGGTTTGGGAAAGATACGCAGTATTTT	CSVGFGKDTQYF
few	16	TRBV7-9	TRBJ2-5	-	TGTGCCAGCAGCTTAGGAGGTGGAAGGTCCCAAGAGACCCAGTACTTC	CASSLGGGRSQETQYF
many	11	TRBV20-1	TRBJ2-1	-	TGCAGTGCTAATTACGGGGGCGGGCAGTTCTTC	CSANYGGGQFF
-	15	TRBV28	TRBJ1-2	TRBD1	TGTGCCAGCAGATCTGTGGGGACAGGGAATAATGGCTACACCTTC	CASRSVGTGNNGYTF
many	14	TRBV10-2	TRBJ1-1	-	TGCGCCAGCAGTGAGTCCGACCGCCTGACTGAAGCTTTCTTT	CASSESDRLTEAFF
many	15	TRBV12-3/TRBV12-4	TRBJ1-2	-	TGTGCCAGCAGTTTAGGGACGTCTATAGCGGGCGGCTACACCTTC	CASSLGTSIAGGYTF
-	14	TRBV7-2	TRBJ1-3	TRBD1	TGTGCCAGCAGCTCTACAGGGGGCGGAAACACCATATATTTT	CASSSTGGGNTIYF
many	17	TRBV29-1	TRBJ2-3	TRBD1	TGCAGCGCGAAAGCAGGGCAGGGGGCTTTGTCGACAGATACGCAGTATTTT	CSAKAGQGALSTDTQYF
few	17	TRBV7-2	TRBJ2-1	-	TGTGCCAGCAGCTTAGGGCGGGGGCCTCCTTTCTACAATGAGCAGTTCTTC	CASSLGRGPPFYNEQFF